The 18 T cell receptor beta chains listed next were all sequenced from one sample in a study of blood T cell repertoires in COVID-19. Repertoires were generated with immunoSEQ multiplex PCR, while TCRdb's copy carries only in-frame clones and drops some. The sample holds around 120,000 clones, about 90% seen once. Source material: peripheral blood. The receptors stem from a woman in her 70s with acute or convalescent COVID-19.

The CDR3 DNA follows: TGTGCCAGCAGCCAAGTGCGGCGGGGCGCAATGAACACTGAAGCTTTCTTT. As protein: CASSQVRRGAMNTEAFF. The V gene is TRBV3-1 (or the pseudogene TRBV3-2), the J gene TRBJ1-1; D possibly corresponds to TRBD1 (5 bases). The germline V gene has CDR1 LGHDT and CDR2 YNNKEL (reference sequence). V was trimmed by 1 base and J by 0 bases, leaving 15 bases between them. The CDR3 sequence is 17 residues long.

This clone has just a few counts. The chain joins TRBV6-1 to TRBJ1-3, with D possibly TRBD1 on 6 matching bases. Germline CDR1 is MNHNS and CDR2 is SASEGT. V lost 3 bases and J 0 bases, leaving 9 bases between the germline ends. The CDR3 runs 15 residues. DNA of the CDR3: TGTGCCAGCAGTGAGTTGGGGGCCTCTGGAAACACCATATATTTT. It translates to CASSELGASGNTIYF.

The rearrangement joins TRBV27 to TRBJ1-5; 7 positions match TRBD1. Germline CDR1 and CDR2: MNHEY and SMNVEV (reference sequence). V was pared by 4 bases and J by 7 bases, with 10 bases of the junction left unmatched. The CDR3 extends over 15 amino acids. In nucleotides, the CDR3 is TGTGCCAGCAGTTATCAACAGGGGTCGGGCCAGCCCCAGCATTTT. This codes for CASSYQQGSGQPQHF.

The V call is TRBV29-1, the J call TRBJ1-4, with TRBD1 identical over 8 bases. Germline V gives CDR1 SQVTM, CDR2 ANQGSEA. V shed 4 bases, J shed 2 bases, and the junction held 9 bases outside the gene matches. This CDR3 contains 16 residues. CDR3 amino acids: CSVVAQGAGTNEKLFF. The CDR3 DNA reads TGCAGCGTTGTGGCGCAGGGGGCAGGTACTAATGAAAAACTGTTTTTT.

V is TRBV15 and J is TRBJ1-3; the D gene is possibly TRBD1 (6 bases). V lost 8 bases and J lost 0, with 11 bases in between. The CDR3 has 14 amino acids. Germline assignment: CDR1 LNHNV and CDR2 YYDKDF (reference sequence). CDR3 amino acids: CATRPGASGNTIYF. The CDR3 DNA is TGTGCCACCCGGCCAGGGGCCTCTGGAAACACCATATATTTT.

The chain joins TRBV28 to TRBJ1-2; D is perhaps TRBD1 (5 bases). The CDR3 has 12 residues. Germline CDR1 and CDR2: MDHEN and SYDVKM. Deletions cut 6 bases from V and 8 bases from J, with 13 bases between. CDR3 sequence: CASSLTDLGYTF. The CDR3 nucleotides read TGTGCCAGCAGCCTGACAGATCTCGGCTACACCTTC.

J is TRBJ2-5 and V is TRBV18; TRBD1 agrees at 7 bases. CDR1 is KGHSH, CDR2 LQKENI, per germline. Trimming cost V 5 bases and J 4 bases; bases outside gene matches: 4. CDR3 size: 13 residues. The CDR3 sequence is CASSTGVVETQYF. CDR3 nucleotides: TGTGCCAGCTCAACAGGGGTTGTAGAGACCCAGTACTTC.

This clone was observed a few times. CDR3 nucleotides: TGCAGCGCCCTGGGAGTTACCGACGAGCAGTACTTC. Translated: CSALGVTDEQYF. The chain joins TRBV29-1 to TRBJ2-7, with D maybe TRBD2 (5 bases). CDR3 size: 12 residues. V was pared by 7 bases and J by 5 bases, with 15 bases between. The germline gives CDR1 SQVTM, CDR2 ANQGSEA.

This CDR3 is CACTKTGLGEQYF. CDR3 DNA: TGTGCCTGTACCAAAACAGGGTTAGGCGAGCAGTACTTC. The chain recombines TRBV30 with TRBJ2-7; weak D call: TRBD1 (6 bases). The ends were cut back, 6 bases at V and 6 bases at J, with 18 bases in the middle. Germline CDR1 is GTSNPN and CDR2 is SVGIG (reference sequence). The CDR3 spans 13 residues. The variable domain in full, completed from reference TRBV30 and TRBJ2-7, reads SQTIHQWPATLVQPVGSPLSLECTVEGTSNPNLYWYRQAAGRGLQLLFYSVGIGQISSEVPQNLSASRPQDRQFILSSKKLLLSDSGFYLCACTKTGLGEQYFGPGTRLTVT.

This chain links TRBV19 with TRBJ1-1; TRBD1 matches 7 bases. The ends lost 6 bases at V and 4 bases at J; junction bases unmatched: 8. The CDR3 contains 14 residues. Germline V gives CDR1 LNHDA, CDR2 SQIVND (reference sequence). CDR3 sequence reads: CASRPRDRFTEAFF. CDR3 nucleotide sequence: TGTGCCAGTAGACCCCGGGACAGATTCACTGAAGCTTTCTTT.

The chain couples TRBV7-3 to TRBJ2-1, with TRBD2 matching over 7 bases. The junction had 17 bases not matched to a gene; V was cut back by 8 bases and J by 10 bases. The germline gives CDR1 SGHTA, CDR2 FQGTGA. CDR3 length: 15 residues. CDR3 in DNA: TGTGCCAGCGCCACAACAGGCGGGGGTCGAGGGGAGCAGTTCTTC. Protein: CASATTGGGRGEQFF.

This chain uses TRBV3-1 (or the pseudogene TRBV3-2) with TRBJ1-1; D possibly corresponds to TRBD1 (5 bases). This CDR3 region has 16 residues. V shed 3 bases and J shed 2 bases, with 16 bases lying between them. Germline V gene data show CDR1 as LGHDT and CDR2 as YNNKEL (reference sequence). CDR3 protein: CASSHQGEVPNTEAFF. CDR3 nucleotides: TGTGCCAGCAGCCATCAGGGTGAAGTCCCCAACACTGAAGCTTTCTTT.

The chain recombines TRBV28 with TRBJ2-3, with a weak D call TRBD2 (5 bases). Germline-derived CDR1 and CDR2 are MDHEN and SYDVKM. Trimming shortened V by 2 bases and J by 7 bases, and 16 bases separated the two germline ends. CDR3 length equals 15 residues. CDR3: CASSLTGMRSYTQYF. In DNA, the CDR3 is TGTGCCAGCAGTTTAACGGGGATGAGGAGCTATACGCAGTATTTT.

The rearrangement links TRBV7-8 to TRBJ2-7; possibly TRBD1 for D (6 bases). The CDR3 is 13 residues long. Trimming took 1 base from V and 4 from J, leaving 8 bases between them. Germline V gene lookup returns CDR1 SGHVS and CDR2 FQNEAQ. As DNA, the CDR3 is TGTGCCAGCAGCTTAGGGACAGCTTACGAGCAGTACTTC. Protein: CASSLGTAYEQYF.

The table lists this clone with a count of one. The chain links TRBV5-1 to TRBJ2-3; D is possibly TRBD2 (6 bases). Germline lookup yields CDR1 SGHRS and CDR2 YFSETQ. With 5 bases removed from V and 2 bases from J, the gap between germline ends came to 12 bases. The CDR3 sequence is 14 residues long. The DNA for the CDR3 is TGCGCCAGCAGGGTGGGAGGAAACACAGATACGCAGTATTTT. Translating gives CASRVGGNTDTQYF.

The rearrangement uses TRBV5-1 and TRBJ2-1; D is undetermined. CDR1 and CDR2 from the germline V gene are SGHRS and YFSETQ. Trimming cost V 3 bases and J 6 bases, with 13 bases left between them. The length of the CDR3 is 14 residues. This CDR3 reads CASSYSGFGNEQFF. In DNA, the CDR3 is TGCGCCAGCAGCTACTCAGGATTTGGCAATGAGCAGTTCTTC. The full variable domain, with the rest looked up from reference TRBV5-1 and TRBJ2-1, is KAGVTQTPRYLIKTRGQQVTLSCSPISGHRSVSWYQQTPGQGLQFLFEYFSETQRNKGNFPGRFSGRQFSNSRSEMNVSTLELGDSALYLCASSYSGFGNEQFFGPGTRLTVL.

The chain recombines TRBV29-1 with TRBJ1-2; D gene uncertain. This CDR3 has 13 residues. V was cut by 7 bases and J by 6 bases, with 18 bases left in between. The germline gives CDR1 SQVTM, CDR2 ANQGSEA. The CDR3 here is CSAWIGEEDGYTF. The CDR3 DNA reads as TGCAGCGCCTGGATCGGGGAAGAGGATGGCTACACCTTC. The full variable domain, rest sourced from reference TRBV29-1 and TRBJ1-2, is SAVISQKPSRDICQRGTSLTIQCQVDSQVTMMFWYRQQPGQSLTLIATANQGSEATYESGFVIDKFPISRPNLTFSTLTVSNMSPEDSSIYLCSAWIGEEDGYTFGSGTRLTVV.

V gene TRBV9 combines with J gene TRBJ1-4; 7 positions agree with TRBD1. The CDR3 spans 14 residues. Germline V gives CDR1 SGDLS, CDR2 YYNGEE. Unmatched junction bases numbered 6, after V lost 0 bases and J lost 10 bases. In nucleotides, the CDR3 is TGTGCCAGCAGCGTAGAGCAGGCAGGGGGAAAACTGTTTTTT. This gives the protein CASSVEQAGGKLFF.